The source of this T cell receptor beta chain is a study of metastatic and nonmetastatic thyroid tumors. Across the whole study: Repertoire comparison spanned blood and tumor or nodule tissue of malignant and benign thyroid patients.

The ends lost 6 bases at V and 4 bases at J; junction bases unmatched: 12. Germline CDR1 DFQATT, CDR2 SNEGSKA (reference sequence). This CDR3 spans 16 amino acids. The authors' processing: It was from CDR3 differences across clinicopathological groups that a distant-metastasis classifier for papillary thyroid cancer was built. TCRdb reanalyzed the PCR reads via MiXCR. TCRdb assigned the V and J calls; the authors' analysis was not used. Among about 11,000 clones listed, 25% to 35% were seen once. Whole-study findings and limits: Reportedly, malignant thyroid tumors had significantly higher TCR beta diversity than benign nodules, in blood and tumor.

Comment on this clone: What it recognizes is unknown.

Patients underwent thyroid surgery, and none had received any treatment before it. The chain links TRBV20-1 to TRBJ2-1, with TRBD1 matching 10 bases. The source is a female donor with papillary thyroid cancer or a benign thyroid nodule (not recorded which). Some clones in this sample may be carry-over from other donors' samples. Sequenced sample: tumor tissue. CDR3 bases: TGCAGTGCAAGTAGAGATCGGACAGGGGGGTACAATGAGCAGTTCTTC. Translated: CSASRDRTGGYNEQFF.